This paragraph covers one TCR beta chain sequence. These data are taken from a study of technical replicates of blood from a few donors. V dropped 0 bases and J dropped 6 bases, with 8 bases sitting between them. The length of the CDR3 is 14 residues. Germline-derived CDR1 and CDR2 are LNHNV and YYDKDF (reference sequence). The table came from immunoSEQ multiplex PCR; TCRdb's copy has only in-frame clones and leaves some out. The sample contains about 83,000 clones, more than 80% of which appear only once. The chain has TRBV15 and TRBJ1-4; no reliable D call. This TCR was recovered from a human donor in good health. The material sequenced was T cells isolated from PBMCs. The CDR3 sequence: CATSRDKADEKLFF. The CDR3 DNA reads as TGTGCCACCAGCAGAGATAAAGCGGATGAAAAACTGTTTTTT.